This T cell receptor beta chain was recorded in a study of monozygotic twins with inflammatory bowel disease. For this clonotype: Antigen: not known.

Study-level results: The sharing of clonotypes with others was lower in IBD patients than in healthy twins, especially with disease activity. Telling different T cell subtypes apart from each other was not possible.

CDR1 and CDR2 (germline): SGHDN, FVKESK. CDR3 length: 16 amino acids. It was from whole blood, with no T cell sorting, that total RNA was isolated. The team made cDNA by running eight separate reactions for each sample. TCRdb re-analyzed the 5' RACE reads; it lists each CDR3 protein once, without DNA. The listing contains 200,000 to 250,000 distinct CDR3 sequences. Sequencing was carried out using blood. The sequence was obtained from a human donor with ulcerative colitis or Crohn's disease, or a healthy co-twin of an affected twin (not recorded which). The chain couples TRBV14 to TRBJ2-1; there is no DNA to check the TCRdb D call of TRBD2. The CDR3 is CASSQFLSSHYNEQFF.